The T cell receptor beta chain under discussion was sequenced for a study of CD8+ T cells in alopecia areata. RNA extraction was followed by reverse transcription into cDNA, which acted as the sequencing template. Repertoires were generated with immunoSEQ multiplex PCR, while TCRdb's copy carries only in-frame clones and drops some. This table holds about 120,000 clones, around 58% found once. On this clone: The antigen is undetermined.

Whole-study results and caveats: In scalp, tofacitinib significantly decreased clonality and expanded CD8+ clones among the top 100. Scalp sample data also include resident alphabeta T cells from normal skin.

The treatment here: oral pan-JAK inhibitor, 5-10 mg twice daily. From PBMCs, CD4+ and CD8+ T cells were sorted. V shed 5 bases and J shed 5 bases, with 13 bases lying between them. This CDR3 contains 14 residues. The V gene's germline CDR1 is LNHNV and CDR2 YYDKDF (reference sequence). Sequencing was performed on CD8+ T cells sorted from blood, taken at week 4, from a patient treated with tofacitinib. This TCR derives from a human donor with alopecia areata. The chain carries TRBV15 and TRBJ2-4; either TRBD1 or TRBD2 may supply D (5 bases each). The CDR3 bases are TGTGCCACCAGCCCAGGGAGTGGGCAAAACATTCAGTACTTC. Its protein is CATSPGSGQNIQYF.